What follows are 22 T cell receptor beta chains derived from one specimen sequenced in a study of T cell responses to AZD1222 COVID-19 vaccine. Assay used: immunoSEQ multiplex PCR; TCRdb lists only in-frame clones, some missing. The sample records roughly 99,000 clones, approximately 90% being singletons. The sequencing used peripheral blood, collected 28 days after the second AZD1222 dose. Receptors originate from an adult who received the AZD1222 COVID-19 vaccine.

The chain joins TRBV7-8 to TRBJ2-2; 12 bases match TRBD1. The CDR3 contains 20 residues. The germline gives CDR1 SGHVS, CDR2 FQNEAQ. The V and J ends lost 1 base and 2 bases, in that order; junction bases with no gene match: 11. CDR3 nucleotide sequence: TGTGCCAGCAGCTTAGACTGGGGGGACAGGGGGCGATTTAACACCGGGGAGCTGTTTTTT. This gives the protein CASSLDWGDRGRFNTGELFF.

This clone was seen just once. J is TRBJ2-5 and V is TRBV3-1 (or the pseudogene TRBV3-2); D is unresolved. The germline V gene encodes CDR1 LGHDT and CDR2 YNNKEL (reference sequence). Trimming left V 4 bases short and J 8 bases short, with 20 bases between. The CDR3 runs to 15 residues. In nucleotides, the CDR3 is TGTGCCAGCAGCCTCCAGAGAAAGGGTGTAGATACCCAGTACTTC. Its protein is CASSLQRKGVDTQYF.

V and J are TRBV6-2 or TRBV6-3 and TRBJ2-3; a weak D match, TRBD2 (6 bases). V was trimmed by 0 bases and J by 8 bases, leaving 21 bases between them. This CDR3 is built from 17 residues. CDR1 and CDR2 from the germline V gene are MNHEY and SVGEGT. The chain's CDR3 is CASSYSPFSGAAATQYF. CDR3 nucleotides: TGTGCCAGCAGTTACTCCCCGTTTAGCGGCGCCGCCGCTACGCAGTATTTT.

The chain is built from TRBV6-2 or TRBV6-3 and TRBJ1-2; D is undetermined. V lost 2 bases and J 8 bases, leaving 21 bases between the germline ends. The CDR3 has 16 residues. Germline values: CDR1 MNHEY, CDR2 SVGEGT. CDR3 coding DNA: TGTGCCAGCAGTTACGTAGGACTGAGGATTCCGGGAGGCTACACCTTC. It translates to CASSYVGLRIPGGYTF.

The CDR3 DNA follows: TGTGCCAGCAGAACCGACAGAGGGCGAGCCTACGAGCAGTACTTC. It specifies CASRTDRGRAYEQYF. The genes are TRBV5-4 and TRBJ2-7; D is perhaps TRBD1 or TRBD2 (5 bases each). This CDR3 is built from 15 residues. Per the germline V gene, CDR1 is SGHNT and CDR2 is YYREEE (reference sequence). Trimming shortened V by 5 bases and J by 2 bases, and 17 bases separated the two germline ends.

This clone was seen just once. This chain connects TRBV6-5 to TRBJ2-5; possible D gene TRBD2, 5 bases. Trimming pared 6 bases from V and 3 bases from J, leaving 11 bases between. The length of the CDR3 is 13 residues. Germline V lookup: CDR1 MNHEY, CDR2 SVGAGI. In DNA, the CDR3 is TGTGCCAGCAGCCCAGGACTGAAAGAGACCCAGTACTTC. Amino acids: CASSPGLKETQYF.

The V call is TRBV6-5, the J call TRBJ2-3; D may be TRBD1 (5 bases). V lost 2 bases to trimming and J lost 6 bases, with 12 bases between them. The CDR3 contains 14 residues. The germline gives CDR1 MNHEY, CDR2 SVGAGI. The CDR3 region has the DNA TGTGCCAGCAGTTACCAGGGTAGTGGGGATACGCAGTATTTT. Protein: CASSYQGSGDTQYF.

The chain couples TRBV30 to TRBJ2-5; 7 bases agree with TRBD2. Per the germline V gene, CDR1 is GTSNPN and CDR2 is SVGIG (reference sequence). CDR3 length: 12 amino acids. With 5 bases clipped from V and 4 bases from J, the junction kept 4 bases outside the gene matches. Here the CDR3 reads CAWGAGRETQYF. The CDR3 DNA is TGTGCCTGGGGAGCGGGAAGAGAGACCCAGTACTTC.

The gene calls are TRBV5-5 and TRBJ2-1, with unresolved D. V lost 2 bases, J lost 3 bases, and 12 bases lay in between. The CDR3 contains 15 residues. The germline V gene encodes CDR1 SGHKS and CDR2 YYEKEE (reference sequence). CDR3 bases: TGTGCCAGCAGCTTTACACCAGGAGACTACAATGAGCAGTTCTTC. As protein: CASSFTPGDYNEQFF. Drawing the rest from reference TRBV5-5 and TRBJ2-1, the complete variable domain is DAGVTQSPTHLIKTRGQQVTLRCSPISGHKSVSWYQQVLGQGPQFIFQYYEKEERGRGNFPDRFSARQFPNYSSELNVNALLLGDSALYLCASSFTPGDYNEQFFGPGTRLTVL.

The table lists this clone with many counts. The rearrangement links TRBV6-4 to TRBJ2-3; 11 bases line up with TRBD2. This CDR3 region has 16 residues. The germline V gene has CDR1 MRHNA and CDR2 SNTAGT. V shed 2 bases and J 3 bases; nucleotides not matched to a gene: 4. Here the CDR3 DNA reads TGTGCCAGCAGTGACGAGACTAGCGGGGTAACAGATACGCAGTATTTT. This codes for CASSDETSGVTDTQYF.

The J gene is TRBJ1-5, the V gene TRBV2; D remains ambiguous. The ends were cut back, 6 bases at V and 3 bases at J, with 15 bases in the middle. The CDR3 length is 15 residues. Germline V gene lookup returns CDR1 SNHLY and CDR2 FYNNEI. This CDR3 reads CASRGLGTSNQPQHF. In nucleotides, the CDR3 is TGTGCCAGCAGGGGTTTGGGAACCTCCAATCAGCCCCAGCATTTT.

The chain links TRBV9 to TRBJ2-5, with D hard to call. V was trimmed by 0 bases and J by 5 bases, leaving 11 bases between them. The CDR3 contains 14 residues. Germline assignment: CDR1 SGDLS and CDR2 YYNGEE. This chain's CDR3 is CASSVGPTTETQYF. The CDR3 DNA sequence: TGTGCCAGCAGCGTAGGCCCTACTACGGAGACCCAGTACTTC.

This chain links TRBV7-9 with TRBJ1-2; the D is unclear. Trimming took 6 bases from V and 2 from J, leaving 16 bases between them. The CDR3 has 15 residues. The germline V gene encodes CDR1 SEHNR and CDR2 FQNEAQ (reference sequence). The CDR3: CASSRRDGRNYGYTF. CDR3 sequence (DNA): TGTGCCAGCAGTCGCCGTGACGGGAGAAACTATGGCTACACCTTC.

This clone was counted a few times. The chain couples TRBV21-1 to TRBJ2-7; the table's D call, TRBD2, has no DNA check behind it. TRBV21-1 is designated a pseudogene. The CDR3 loop spans 17 amino acids. CDR3 nucleotides: TGTGCCAGCAGCAAAGCCGCGGGCGGGAATCCCTTTTACGAGCAGTACTTC. This encodes CASSKAAGGNPFYEQYF.

The chain couples TRBV28 to TRBJ1-3; 11 bases are a match to TRBD1. The CDR3 runs 16 residues. CDR1 and CDR2 (germline): MDHEN, SYDVKM. Unmatched junction bases numbered 7, after V lost 5 bases and J lost 4 bases. CDR3 DNA: TGTGCCAGCAGTCCAGGACAGGGGGCAGGAGGAAACACCATATATTTT. Residues: CASSPGQGAGGNTIYF.

The V call is TRBV7-8, the J call TRBJ2-5; D possibly uses TRBD1 or TRBD2 (6 bases each). The CDR3 consists of 18 residues. The V end lost 1 base, the J end lost 1 base, and 19 bases lay between the germline ends. The germline V gene has CDR1 SGHVS and CDR2 FQNEAQ. The CDR3: CASSLGFGAGEAQETQYF. The DNA of the CDR3 is TGTGCCAGCAGCTTAGGGTTCGGGGCAGGGGAGGCCCAAGAGACCCAGTACTTC.

This chain joins TRBV5-1 and TRBJ2-7; D may correspond to TRBD1 or TRBD2 (5 bases each). Germline lookup yields CDR1 SGHRS and CDR2 YFSETQ. This CDR3 comprises 13 residues. With 0 bases removed from V and 3 bases from J, the gap between germline ends came to 7 bases. The CDR3 DNA reads TGCGCCAGCAGCTTGGGGGACGACTACGAGCAGTACTTC. Amino acid sequence: CASSLGDDYEQYF.

The V gene is TRBV10-3, the J gene TRBJ2-1; a weak D match, TRBD1 (6 bases). CDR1 and CDR2 from the germline V gene are ENHRY and SYGVKD. There are 16 residues in the CDR3. Trimming removed 0 bases from V and 10 bases from J, with 19 bases in between. The DNA of the CDR3 is TGTGCCATCAGTGAGTCGACCGGACAGCCCAACGTAGAGCAGTTCTTC. Amino acids: CAISESTGQPNVEQFF.

The genes are TRBV7-8 and TRBJ1-1; 7 nucleotides line up with TRBD1. CDR1 SGHVS and CDR2 FQNEAQ come from the germline V gene. This CDR3 has 14 amino acids. Trimming removed 8 bases from V and 0 bases from J; junction bases left unmatched: 6. The CDR3 DNA reads as TGTGCCAGCGGACGGGACAGAGTGAACACTGAAGCTTTCTTT. Its protein is CASGRDRVNTEAFF.

The chain employs TRBV10-1 and TRBJ2-1; a possible D gene is TRBD2 (5 bases). Germline V CDR1 and CDR2: WNHNN, SYGVQD (reference sequence). Trimming shortened V by 4 bases and J by 7 bases, and 5 bases separated the two germline ends. This CDR3 is 11 amino acids long. The CDR3 reads CASSGGNEQFF. DNA for the CDR3: TGCGCCAGCAGTGGAGGGAATGAGCAGTTCTTC.

The genes are TRBV19 and TRBJ1-1; the D gene is possibly TRBD1 (6 bases). The CDR3 covers 15 residues. V dropped 4 bases and J dropped 1 base, with 13 bases sitting between them. Germline loops: CDR1 LNHDA, CDR2 SQIVND (reference sequence). The CDR3 loop reads CASSKTGAENTEAFF. The DNA for the CDR3 is TGTGCCAGTAGTAAAACGGGGGCCGAGAACACTGAAGCTTTCTTT.

This clone is a singleton in its sample. The chain couples TRBV6-5 to TRBJ2-1, with unresolved D. The germline V gene has CDR1 MNHEY and CDR2 SVGAGI. V was cut by 2 bases and J by 7 bases, with 12 bases left in between. The CDR3 runs 14 residues. The DNA for the CDR3 is TGTGCCAGCAGTTACGGCTTCTCAGGAAATGAGCAGTTCTTC. Translation: CASSYGFSGNEQFF.